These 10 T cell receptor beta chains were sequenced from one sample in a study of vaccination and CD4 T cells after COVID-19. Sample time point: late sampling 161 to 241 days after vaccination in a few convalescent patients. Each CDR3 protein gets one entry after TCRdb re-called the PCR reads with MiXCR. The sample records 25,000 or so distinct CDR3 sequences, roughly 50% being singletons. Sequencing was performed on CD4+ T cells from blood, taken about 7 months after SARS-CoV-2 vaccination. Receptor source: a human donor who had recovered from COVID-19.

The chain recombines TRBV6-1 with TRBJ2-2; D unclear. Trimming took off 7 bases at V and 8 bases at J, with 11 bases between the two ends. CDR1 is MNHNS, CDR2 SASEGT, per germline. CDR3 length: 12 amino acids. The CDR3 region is CASTDGIGELFF. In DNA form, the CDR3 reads TGTGCCAGCACCGATGGGATTGGGGAGCTGTTTTTT.

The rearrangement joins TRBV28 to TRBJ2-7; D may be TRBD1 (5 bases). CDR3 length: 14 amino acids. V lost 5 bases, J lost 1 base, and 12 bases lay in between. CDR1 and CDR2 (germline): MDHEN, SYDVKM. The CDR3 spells CASSTTGSSYEQYF. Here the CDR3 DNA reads TGTGCCAGCAGTACAACAGGTTCATCCTACGAGCAGTACTTC. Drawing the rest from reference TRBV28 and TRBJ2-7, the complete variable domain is DVKVTQSSRYLVKRTGEKVFLECVQDMDHENMFWYRQDPGLGLRLIYFSYDVKMKEKGDIPEGYSVSREKKERFSLILESASTNQTSMYLCASSTTGSSYEQYFGPGTRLTVT.

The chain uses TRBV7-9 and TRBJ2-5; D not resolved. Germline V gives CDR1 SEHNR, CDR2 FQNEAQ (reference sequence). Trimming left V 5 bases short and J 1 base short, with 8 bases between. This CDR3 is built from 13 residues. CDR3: CASSLDPQETQYF. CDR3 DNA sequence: TGTGCCAGCAGCCTGGACCCCCAAGAGACCCAGTACTTC.

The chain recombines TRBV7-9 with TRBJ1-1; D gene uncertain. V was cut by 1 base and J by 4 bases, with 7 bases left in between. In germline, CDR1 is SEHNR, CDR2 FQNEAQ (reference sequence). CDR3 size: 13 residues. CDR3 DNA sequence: TGTGCCAGCAGCTTAGGATGGGTCACTGAAGCTTTCTTT. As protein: CASSLGWVTEAFF.

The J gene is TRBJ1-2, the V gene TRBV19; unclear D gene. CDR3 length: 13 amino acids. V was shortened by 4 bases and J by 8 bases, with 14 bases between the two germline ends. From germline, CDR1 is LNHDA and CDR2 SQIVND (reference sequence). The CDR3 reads CASSTYSLGGYTF. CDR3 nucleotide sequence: TGTGCCAGTAGTACCTACAGCCTTGGCGGCTACACCTTC. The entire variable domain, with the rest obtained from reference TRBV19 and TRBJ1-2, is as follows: DGGITQSPKYLFRKEGQNVTLSCEQNLNHDAMYWYRQDPGQGLRLIYYSQIVNDFQKGDIAEGYSVSREKKESFPLTVTSAQKNPTAFYLCASSTYSLGGYTFGSGTRLTVV.

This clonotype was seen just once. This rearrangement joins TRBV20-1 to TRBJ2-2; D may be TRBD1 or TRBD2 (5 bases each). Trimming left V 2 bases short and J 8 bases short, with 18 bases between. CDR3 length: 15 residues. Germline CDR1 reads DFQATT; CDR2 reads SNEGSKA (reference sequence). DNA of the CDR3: TGCAGTGCTAGAAGGGGAGCCCCGGTGGTGGGGGAGCTGTTTTTT. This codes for CSARRGAPVVGELFF.

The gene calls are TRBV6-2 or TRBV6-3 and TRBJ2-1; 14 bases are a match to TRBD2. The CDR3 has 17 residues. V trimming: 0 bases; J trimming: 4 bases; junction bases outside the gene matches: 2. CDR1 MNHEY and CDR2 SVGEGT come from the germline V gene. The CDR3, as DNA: TGTGCCAGCAGTTACTCGGGACTAGCGGGAGTATACAATGAGCAGTTCTTC. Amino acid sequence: CASSYSGLAGVYNEQFF.

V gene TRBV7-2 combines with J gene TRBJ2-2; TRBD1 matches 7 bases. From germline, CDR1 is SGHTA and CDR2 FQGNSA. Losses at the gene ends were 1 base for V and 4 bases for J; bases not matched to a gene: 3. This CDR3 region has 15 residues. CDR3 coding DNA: TGTGCCAGCAGCTTAGTAACAGGGGTCACCGGGGAGCTGTTTTTT. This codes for CASSLVTGVTGELFF.

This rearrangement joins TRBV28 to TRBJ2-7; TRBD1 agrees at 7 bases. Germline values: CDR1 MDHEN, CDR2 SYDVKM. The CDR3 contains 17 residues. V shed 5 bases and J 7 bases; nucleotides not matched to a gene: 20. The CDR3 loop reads CASSPMDRWQGTGEQYF. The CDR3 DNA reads TGTGCCAGCAGTCCCATGGACAGGTGGCAGGGGACGGGTGAGCAGTACTTC.

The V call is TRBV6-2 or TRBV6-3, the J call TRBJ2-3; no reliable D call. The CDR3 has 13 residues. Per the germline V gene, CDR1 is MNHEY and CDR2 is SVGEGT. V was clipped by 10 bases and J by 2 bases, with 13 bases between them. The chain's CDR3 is CAIQSWITDTQYF. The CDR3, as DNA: TGTGCCATCCAGTCTTGGATCACAGATACGCAGTATTTT.